One and the same sample provided the 16 T cell receptor beta chains below, sequenced in a study of CXCR3-negative and CXCR3-positive naive CD8 T cells. UMI-tagged TRB cDNA libraries were built via 5' RACE. TCRdb processed the 5' RACE reads again and assigns one entry to each CDR3 protein, with no DNA. The sample totals fewer than 55,000 distinct CDR3 sequences. Input material: naive CXCR3- CD8+ T cells from blood. Subset specified: CD45RO-CCR7+CD27+CD95- naive CD8+ T cells lacking CXCR3 (TNR3-). Receptors were obtained from a human donor in good health. Some clones in this sample may be carry-over from other donors' samples.

The rearrangement joins TRBV3-1 to TRBJ2-1. Germline CDR1 LGHDT, CDR2 YNNKEL (reference sequence). The CDR3 length is 12 residues. The chain's CDR3 is CASSQIRDEQFF.

The chain couples TRBV27 to TRBJ1-1; the TCRdb call, TRBD1, lacks DNA for checking. The CDR3 is 14 amino acids. Germline V gene lookup returns CDR1 MNHEY and CDR2 SMNVEV (reference sequence). This CDR3 is CASSPSGTGAEAFF.

The CDR3 protein is CASSQDLAGRTDTQYF. The chain combines TRBV4-3 with TRBJ2-3; TCRdb picks TRBD2, but there is no DNA to check that call. The V gene's germline CDR1 is LGHNA and CDR2 YSLEER. The CDR3 runs to 16 residues.

The chain is built from TRBV12-3 or TRBV12-4 and TRBJ1-1; as DNA is missing, the TRBD1 call by TCRdb cannot be tested. The CDR3 runs 15 residues. Here the CDR3 reads CASTEPGFANTEAFF.

This chain uses TRBV10-3 with TRBJ2-5; TCRdb reports TRBD1, a call that lacks DNA to check it against. The CDR3 is 14 residues long. Germline assignment: CDR1 ENHRY and CDR2 SYGVKD. CDR3 protein: CAISEQDREETQYF.

The chain combines TRBV28 with TRBJ2-3; TCRdb calls TRBD2, which cannot be checked without DNA. CDR1 and CDR2 from the germline V gene are MDHEN and SYDVKM. The CDR3 length is 16 residues. The CDR3 spells CASRPTSGDGTDTQYF.

The chain recombines TRBV7-3 with TRBJ2-7; the TCRdb D gene call, TRBD2, has no DNA to confirm it. The CDR3 consists of 13 residues. Germline loops: CDR1 SGHTA, CDR2 FQGTGA. The CDR3 loop is CASSFGPTYEQYF.

The chain combines TRBV27 with TRBJ1-5; TCRdb gives TRBD1 as the D gene, but with no DNA this cannot be confirmed. Germline V lookup: CDR1 MNHEY, CDR2 SMNVEV (reference sequence). The CDR3 has 16 residues. Here the CDR3 reads CASSSKGGETVEPQHF.

The rearrangement uses TRBV7-2 and TRBJ2-7; there is no DNA to check the TCRdb D call of TRBD2. CDR1 is SGHTA and CDR2 is FQGNSA in the germline V gene. The CDR3 extends over 15 amino acids. CDR3 protein: CASSFGTSGLYEQYF.

The chain joins TRBV3-1 to TRBJ2-7; TCRdb's D call, TRBD2, is unchecked because there is no DNA. CDR1 is LGHDT, CDR2 YNNKEL, per germline (reference sequence). The CDR3 is 14 residues long. The CDR3 here is CASSPRGADYEQYF.

The CDR3 protein is CASSPRDPGTGELFF. The rearrangement links TRBV7-9 to TRBJ2-2; the TCRdb D gene call, TRBD1, has no DNA to confirm it. From germline, CDR1 is SEHNR and CDR2 FQNEAQ (reference sequence). The CDR3 contains 15 residues.

The CDR3 loop is CARRRPENSQETQYF. This chain links TRBV4-3 with TRBJ2-5. Germline assignment: CDR1 LGHNA and CDR2 YSLEER. This CDR3 has 15 residues.

The chain joins TRBV20-1 to TRBJ2-5; TCRdb outputs TRBD1, but without DNA this stays unchecked. Germline values: CDR1 DFQATT, CDR2 SNEGSKA (reference sequence). This CDR3 spans 17 amino acids. Here the CDR3 reads CSARALQETIFGETQYF.

The V gene is TRBV5-1, the J gene TRBJ2-1; TCRdb names TRBD2, which stays unverified in the absence of DNA. The CDR3 totals 14 residues. Germline-derived CDR1 and CDR2 are SGHRS and YFSETQ. The CDR3 protein is CASSLVTSDDEQFF.

The chain joins TRBV4-3 to TRBJ1-5; the D call of TRBD1 rests on TCRdb alone, since no DNA is present to check it. Looked up from germline, CDR1 is LGHNA and CDR2 is YSLEER. This CDR3 is 15 amino acids long. This CDR3 reads CASSQDYRGYQPQHF.

The chain joins TRBV7-3 to TRBJ2-2; the TRBD1 assignment by TCRdb is unverifiable without DNA. CDR1 and CDR2 (germline): SGHTA, FQGTGA. The CDR3 loop spans 15 amino acids. The CDR3 region is CASSPTGAQGGELFF. The variable domain in full, with the rest retrieved from reference TRBV7-3 and TRBJ2-2, is GAGVSQTPSNKVTEKGKYVELRCDPISGHTALYWYRQSLGQGPEFLIYFQGTGAADDSGLPNDRFFAVRPEGSVSTLKIQRTERGDSAVYLCASSPTGAQGGELFFGEGSRLTVL.